This TCR beta chain was recovered during a study of blood T cell repertoires in COVID-19. Produced via immunoSEQ multiplex PCR; TCRdb's table is partial and in-frame only. The sample contains 150,000 to 200,000 clones, about nine tenths of which appear only once. This CDR3 region has 19 residues. V was shortened by 3 bases and J by 0 bases, with 18 bases between the two germline ends. Germline CDR1 is ENHRY and CDR2 is SYGVKD. The receptor comes from a man aged 70 or older with active or convalescent COVID-19. This rearrangement joins TRBV10-3 to TRBJ1-6, with D tentatively TRBD1 (6 bases). The sequenced sample was peripheral blood. CDR3 nucleotide sequence: TGTGCCATCAGTGACCAGGACAGCGGAGGCCTCTCCTATAATTCACCCCTCCACTTT. This sequence encodes CAISDQDSGGLSYNSPLHF.